This entry is about one T cell receptor beta chain. The CDR3 sequence is 15 residues long. The data are from a study of blood T cell repertoires in COVID-19. The wider study: Samples representing acute and convalescent COVID-19 were sourced from the United States, Italy and Spain. The analysed material was cDNA or gDNA that came from T cells, B-cell-depleted T cells, or PBMCs.

Authors' methods: Reference gene primer amplification gave nucleated cell count estimates. Generated by immunoSEQ multiplex PCR, the TCRdb table keeps only in-frame clones and is missing some. That table supplies the V and J calls and clone size; D and trimming were determined from the DNA. The profile covers over 200,000 clones, with 88% appearing a single time and about 1.5% taken by the ten largest. The chain links TRBV21-1 to TRBJ2-7; TRBD2 was called by the table and not checked on the DNA. TRBV21-1 is flagged as a pseudogene. Material for sequencing was peripheral blood. The sequence came from a man aged 18 to 35 with active or convalescent COVID-19. Written as DNA, the CDR3 is TGTGCCAGCAGCACCTTAGCGGGAACCTCCTACGAGCAGTACTTC. Encoded protein: CASSTLAGTSYEQYF.